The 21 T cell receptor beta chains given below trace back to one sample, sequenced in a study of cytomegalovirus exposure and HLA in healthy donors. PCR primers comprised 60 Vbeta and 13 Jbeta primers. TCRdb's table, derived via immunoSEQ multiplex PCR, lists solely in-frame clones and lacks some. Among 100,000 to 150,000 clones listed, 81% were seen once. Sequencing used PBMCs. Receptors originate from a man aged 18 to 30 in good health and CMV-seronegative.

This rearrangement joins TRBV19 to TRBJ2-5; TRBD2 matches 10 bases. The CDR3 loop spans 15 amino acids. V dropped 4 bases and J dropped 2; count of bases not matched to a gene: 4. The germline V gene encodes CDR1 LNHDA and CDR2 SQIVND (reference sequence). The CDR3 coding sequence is TGTGCCAGTAGTACGGCTAGCGGGGGTCAAGAGACCCAGTACTTC. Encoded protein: CASSTASGGQETQYF.

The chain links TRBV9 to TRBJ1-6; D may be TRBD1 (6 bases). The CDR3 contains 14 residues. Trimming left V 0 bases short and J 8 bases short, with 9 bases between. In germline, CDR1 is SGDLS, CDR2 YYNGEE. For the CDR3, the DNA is TGTGCCAGCAGCGTAGACAGGGAGTATTCACCCCTCCACTTT. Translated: CASSVDREYSPLHF.

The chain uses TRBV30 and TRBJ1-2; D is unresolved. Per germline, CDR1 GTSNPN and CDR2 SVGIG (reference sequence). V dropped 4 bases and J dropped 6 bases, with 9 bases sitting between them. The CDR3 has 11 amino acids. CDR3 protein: CAWIGSDGYTF. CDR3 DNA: TGTGCCTGGATTGGCAGCGATGGCTACACCTTC.

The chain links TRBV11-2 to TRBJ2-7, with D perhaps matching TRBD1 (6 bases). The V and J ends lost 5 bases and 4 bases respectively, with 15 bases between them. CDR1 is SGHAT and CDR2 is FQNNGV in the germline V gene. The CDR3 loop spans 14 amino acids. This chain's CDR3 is CASSPKVQGYEQYF. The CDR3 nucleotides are TGTGCCAGCAGCCCAAAGGTGCAGGGGTACGAGCAGTACTTC.

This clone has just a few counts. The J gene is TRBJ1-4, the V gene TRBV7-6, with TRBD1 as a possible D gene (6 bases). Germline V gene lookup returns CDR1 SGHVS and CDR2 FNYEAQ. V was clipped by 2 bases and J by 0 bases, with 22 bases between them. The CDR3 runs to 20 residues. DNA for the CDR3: TGTGCCAGCAGCTTAAGGGACCCCGGTGGGCGACAGGCAACTAATGAAAAACTGTTTTTT. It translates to CASSLRDPGGRQATNEKLFF.

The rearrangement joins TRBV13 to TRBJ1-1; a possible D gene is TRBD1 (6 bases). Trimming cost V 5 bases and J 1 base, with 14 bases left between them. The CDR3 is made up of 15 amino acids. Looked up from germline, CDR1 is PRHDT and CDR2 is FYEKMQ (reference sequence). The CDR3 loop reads CASSKQGIPNTEAFF. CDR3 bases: TGTGCCAGCAGCAAACAGGGAATCCCGAACACTGAAGCTTTCTTT.

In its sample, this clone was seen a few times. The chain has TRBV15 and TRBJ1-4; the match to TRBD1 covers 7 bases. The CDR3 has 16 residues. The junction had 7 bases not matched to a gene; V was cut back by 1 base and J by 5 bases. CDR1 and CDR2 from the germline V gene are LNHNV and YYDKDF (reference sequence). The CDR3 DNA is TGTGCCACCAGCAGAGGAAGGACAGGAAGCAATGAAAAACTGTTTTTT. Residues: CATSRGRTGSNEKLFF. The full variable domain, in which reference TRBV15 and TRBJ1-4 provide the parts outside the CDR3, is DAMVIQNPRYQVTQFGKPVTLSCSQTLNHNVMYWYQQKSSQAPKLLFHYYDKDFNNEADTPDNFQSRRPNTSFCFLDIRSPGLGDTAMYLCATSRGRTGSNEKLFFGSGTQLSVL.

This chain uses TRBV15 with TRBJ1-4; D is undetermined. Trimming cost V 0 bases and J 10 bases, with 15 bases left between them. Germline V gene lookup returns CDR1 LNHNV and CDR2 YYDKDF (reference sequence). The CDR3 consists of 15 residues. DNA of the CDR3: TGTGCCACCAGCAGAGATCCCCAGTTCGAGGGAAAACTGTTTTTT. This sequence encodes CATSRDPQFEGKLFF. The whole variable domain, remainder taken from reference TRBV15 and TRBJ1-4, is DAMVIQNPRYQVTQFGKPVTLSCSQTLNHNVMYWYQQKSSQAPKLLFHYYDKDFNNEADTPDNFQSRRPNTSFCFLDIRSPGLGDTAMYLCATSRDPQFEGKLFFGSGTQLSVL.

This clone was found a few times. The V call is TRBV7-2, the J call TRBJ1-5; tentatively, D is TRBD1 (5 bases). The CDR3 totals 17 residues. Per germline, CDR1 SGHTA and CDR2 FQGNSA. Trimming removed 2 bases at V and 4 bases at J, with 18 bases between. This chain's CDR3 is CASSLFLVAGKNQPQHF. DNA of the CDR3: TGTGCCAGCAGCTTATTCCTTGTGGCAGGGAAAAATCAGCCCCAGCATTTT.

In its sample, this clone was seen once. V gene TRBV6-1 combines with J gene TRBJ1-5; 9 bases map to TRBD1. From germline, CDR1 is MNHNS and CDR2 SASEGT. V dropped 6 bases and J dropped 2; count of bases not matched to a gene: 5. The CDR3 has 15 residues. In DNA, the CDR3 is TGTGCCAGCAGACAGGGGGCGCTGGGCAATCAGCCCCAGCATTTT. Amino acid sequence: CASRQGALGNQPQHF.

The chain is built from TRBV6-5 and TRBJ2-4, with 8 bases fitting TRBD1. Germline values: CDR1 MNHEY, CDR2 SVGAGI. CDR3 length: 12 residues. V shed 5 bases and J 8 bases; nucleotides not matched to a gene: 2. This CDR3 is CASSQGADIQYF. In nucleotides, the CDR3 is TGTGCCAGCAGTCAGGGGGCGGACATTCAGTACTTC.

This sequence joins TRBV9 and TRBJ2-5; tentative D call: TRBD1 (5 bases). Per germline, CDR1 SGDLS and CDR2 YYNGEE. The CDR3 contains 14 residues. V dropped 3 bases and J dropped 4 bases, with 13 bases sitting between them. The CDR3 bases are TGTGCCAGCAGCGCCCGCCTGGGGCTAGAGACCCAGTACTTC. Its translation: CASSARLGLETQYF. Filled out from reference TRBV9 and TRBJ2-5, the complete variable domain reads DSGVTQTPKHLITATGQRVTLRCSPRSGDLSVYWYQQSLDQGLQFLIQYYNGEERAKGNILERFSAQQFPDLHSELNLSSLELGDSALYFCASSARLGLETQYFGPGTRLLVL.

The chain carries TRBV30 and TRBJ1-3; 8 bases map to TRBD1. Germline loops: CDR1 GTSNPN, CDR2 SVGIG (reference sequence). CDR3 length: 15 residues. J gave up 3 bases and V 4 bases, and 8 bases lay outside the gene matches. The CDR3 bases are TGTGCCTGGAATTCAGACAGGGGCTTTGGAAACACCATATATTTT. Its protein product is CAWNSDRGFGNTIYF.

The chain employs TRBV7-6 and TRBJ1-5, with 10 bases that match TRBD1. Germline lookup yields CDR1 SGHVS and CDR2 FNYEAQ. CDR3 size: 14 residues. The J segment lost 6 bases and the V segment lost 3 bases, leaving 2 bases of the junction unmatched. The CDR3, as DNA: TGTGCCAGCAGCTTCAGGACAGGGGGTCAGCCCCAGCATTTT. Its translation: CASSFRTGGQPQHF.

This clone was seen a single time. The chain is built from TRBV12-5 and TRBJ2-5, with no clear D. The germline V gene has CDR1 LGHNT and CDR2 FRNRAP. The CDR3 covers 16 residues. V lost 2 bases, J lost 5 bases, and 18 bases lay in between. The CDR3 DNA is TGTGCTAGTGGTTTGCTCGGCGGAGTGCACCGGGAGACCCAGTACTTC. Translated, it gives CASGLLGGVHRETQYF. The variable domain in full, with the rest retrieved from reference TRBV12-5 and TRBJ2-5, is DARVTQTPRHKVTEMGQEVTMRCQPILGHNTVFWYRQTMMQGLELLAYFRNRAPLDDSGMPKDRFSAEMPDATLATLKIQPSEPRDSAVYFCASGLLGGVHRETQYFGPGTRLLVL.

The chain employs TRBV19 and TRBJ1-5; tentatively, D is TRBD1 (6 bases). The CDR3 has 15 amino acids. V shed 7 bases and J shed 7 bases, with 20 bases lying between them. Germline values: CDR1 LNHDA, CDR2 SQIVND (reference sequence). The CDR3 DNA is TGTGCCAGTACCTCGAGTAGGGGGTTCGGGCAGCCCCAGCATTTT. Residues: CASTSSRGFGQPQHF.

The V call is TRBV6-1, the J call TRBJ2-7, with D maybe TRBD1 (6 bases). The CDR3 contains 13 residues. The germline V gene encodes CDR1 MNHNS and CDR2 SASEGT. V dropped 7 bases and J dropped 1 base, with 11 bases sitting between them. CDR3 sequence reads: CASKLGASYEQYF. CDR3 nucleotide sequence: TGTGCCAGCAAACTGGGGGCTTCCTACGAGCAGTACTTC.

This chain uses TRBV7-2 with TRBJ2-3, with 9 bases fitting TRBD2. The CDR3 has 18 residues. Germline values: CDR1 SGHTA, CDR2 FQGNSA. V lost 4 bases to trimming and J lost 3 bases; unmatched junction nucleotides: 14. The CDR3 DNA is TGTGCCAGCAGCTCCCCCCGATTCAGCGGGGGGCCTACAGATACGCAGTATTTT. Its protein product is CASSSPRFSGGPTDTQYF.

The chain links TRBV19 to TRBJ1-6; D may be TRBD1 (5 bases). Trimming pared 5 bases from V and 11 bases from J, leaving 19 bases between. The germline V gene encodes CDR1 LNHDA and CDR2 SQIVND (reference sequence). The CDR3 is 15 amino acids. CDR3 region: CASSATIKGKAPLHF. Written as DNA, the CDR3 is TGTGCCAGTAGTGCGACCATTAAGGGGAAGGCACCCCTCCACTTT.

The CDR3 spells CASSQGHGTNSGNTIYF. The CDR3 DNA reads as TGCGCCAGCAGCCAAGGCCATGGGACAAACTCTGGAAACACCATATATTTT. This chain joins TRBV4-3 and TRBJ1-3; the D gene is possibly TRBD1 (6 bases). Per germline, CDR1 LGHNA and CDR2 YSLEER. The CDR3 has 17 residues. Trimming removed 1 base at V and 0 bases at J, with 13 bases between.

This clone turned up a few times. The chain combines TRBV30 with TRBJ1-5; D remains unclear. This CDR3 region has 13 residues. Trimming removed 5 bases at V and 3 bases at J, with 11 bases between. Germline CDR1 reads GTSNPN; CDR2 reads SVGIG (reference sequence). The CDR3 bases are TGTGCCTGGGGTACAGAAACCAATCAGCCCCAGCATTTT. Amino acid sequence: CAWGTETNQPQHF. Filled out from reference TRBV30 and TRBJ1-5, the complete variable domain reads SQTIHQWPATLVQPVGSPLSLECTVEGTSNPNLYWYRQAAGRGLQLLFYSVGIGQISSEVPQNLSASRPQDRQFILSSKKLLLSDSGFYLCAWGTETNQPQHFGDGTRLSIL.